The 14 T cell receptor beta chains below were found in one sample sequenced in a study of T cell responses to AZD1222 COVID-19 vaccine. Profiled with immunoSEQ multiplex PCR; TCRdb holds only in-frame clones, not every one. The sample holds approximately 110,000 clones; 90% to 95% are singletons and the top ten take roughly 2%. The source was peripheral blood, collected on day 0 of AZD1222 vaccination. Every receptor here comes from an adult in good health.

J is TRBJ1-1 and V is TRBV2; perhaps TRBD1 as D (6 bases). Trimming removed 7 bases at V and 10 bases at J, with 25 bases between. CDR1 SNHLY and CDR2 FYNNEI come from the germline V gene. There are 15 residues in the CDR3. In DNA form, the CDR3 reads TGTGCCAGCAAACATCGGAATACAGGGCCCGGGAGAGCTTTCTTT. Translating it yields CASKHRNTGPGRAFF. The full variable domain, rest sourced from reference TRBV2 and TRBJ1-1, is EPEVTQTPSHQVTQMGQEVILRCVPISNHLYFYWYRQILGQKVEFLVSFYNNEISEKSEIFDDQFSVERPDGSNFTLKIRSTKLEDSAMYFCASKHRNTGPGRAFFGQGTRLTVV.

CDR3 nucleotides: TGCGCCAGCAGCCCTGGACAGGGAGTCGACACCGGGGAGCTGTTTTTT. It codes for CASSPGQGVDTGELFF. The V gene is TRBV5-1, the J gene TRBJ2-2, with 8 bases fitting TRBD1. Germline values: CDR1 SGHRS, CDR2 YFSETQ. Germline trimming cut 4 bases from V and 3 bases from J; bases unmatched to any gene: 8. CDR3 length: 16 residues. Full variable domain (outside the CDR3, taken from reference TRBV5-1 and TRBJ2-2): KAGVTQTPRYLIKTRGQQVTLSCSPISGHRSVSWYQQTPGQGLQFLFEYFSETQRNKGNFPGRFSGRQFSNSRSEMNVSTLELGDSALYLCASSPGQGVDTGELFFGEGSRLTVL.

This rearrangement joins TRBV28 to TRBJ1-1; D is undetermined. Trimming cost V 4 bases and J 10 bases, with 13 bases left between them. The germline CDR1 and CDR2 sequences are MDHEN and SYDVKM. There are 12 residues in the CDR3. For the CDR3, the DNA is TGTGCCAGCAGTTCCGTACGATTGGGAGCTTTCTTT. It is translated as CASSSVRLGAFF.

The chain joins TRBV28 to TRBJ1-5; 9 nucleotides match TRBD1. The CDR3 runs to 15 residues. Germline V gene data show CDR1 as MDHEN and CDR2 as SYDVKM. With 5 bases clipped from V and 4 bases from J, the junction kept 6 bases outside the gene matches. The CDR3 reads CASSPGTGFNQPQHF. CDR3 DNA: TGTGCCAGCAGTCCAGGGACAGGGTTTAATCAGCCCCAGCATTTT.

The V call is TRBV7-2, the J call TRBJ1-1, with D maybe TRBD1 (6 bases). CDR1 and CDR2 from the germline V gene are SGHTA and FQGNSA. The CDR3 is 17 amino acids. With 4 bases removed from V and 6 bases from J, the gap between germline ends came to 24 bases. CDR3 region: CASSSYSGGRRRSEAFF. The CDR3, as DNA: TGTGCCAGCAGCTCGTACAGTGGGGGCCGGAGGCGGTCTGAAGCTTTCTTT.

The chain joins TRBV27 to TRBJ2-7, with D unclear. CDR3 length equals 16 residues. Germline V gene data show CDR1 as MNHEY and CDR2 as SMNVEV (reference sequence). V was clipped by 0 bases and J by 2 bases, with 14 bases between them. The CDR3 nucleotides are TGTGCCAGCAGTTTATCGTTGGTTTTTGCCACCTACGAGCAGTACTTC. This translates into CASSLSLVFATYEQYF.

The genes are TRBV7-7 and TRBJ2-5, with TRBD2 matching over 8 bases. Germline trimming cut 6 bases from V and 4 bases from J; bases unmatched to any gene: 10. In germline, CDR1 is SSHAT, CDR2 FNYEAQ (reference sequence). CDR3 length: 15 residues. This CDR3 is CASSRGLGLSETQYF. DNA for the CDR3: TGTGCCAGCAGTAGGGGACTAGGACTATCAGAGACCCAGTACTTC.

The genes are TRBV7-2 and TRBJ1-2, with 8 bases that match TRBD1. Unmatched junction bases numbered 13, after V lost 3 bases and J lost 7 bases. From germline, CDR1 is SGHTA and CDR2 FQGNSA. CDR3 size: 16 residues. CDR3 sequence reads: CASSFQTGATRGGYTF. The CDR3 DNA is TGTGCCAGCAGCTTTCAGACAGGGGCCACGCGGGGTGGCTACACCTTC.

The chain carries TRBV19 and TRBJ2-1; 8 bases match TRBD2. The CDR3 has 15 amino acids. Trimming took 7 bases from V and 0 from J; bases not matched to a gene: 5. Germline CDR1 is LNHDA and CDR2 is SQIVND (reference sequence). The CDR3 DNA follows: TGTGCCAGTACCTCGGGAGGGAGCTCCTACAATGAGCAGTTCTTC. Protein sequence: CASTSGGSSYNEQFF.

The chain combines TRBV6-5 with TRBJ1-1; a weak D match, TRBD1 (5 bases). With 4 bases removed from V and 5 bases from J, the gap between germline ends came to 20 bases. The CDR3 is made up of 16 amino acids. CDR1 and CDR2 (germline): MNHEY, SVGAGI. The CDR3 coding sequence is TGTGCCAGCAGTTTAACTTCCCGTGGGACCGGGACTGAAGCTTTCTTT. It yields the protein CASSLTSRGTGTEAFF.

The gene calls are TRBV2 and TRBJ1-1; D is ambiguous. V lost 4 bases and J 4 bases, leaving 10 bases between the germline ends. Germline V CDR1 and CDR2: SNHLY, FYNNEI. The CDR3 runs 13 residues. The CDR3 sequence: CASSVRESTEAFF. CDR3 bases: TGTGCCAGCAGTGTGAGGGAGAGCACTGAAGCTTTCTTT.

The rearrangement joins TRBV28 to TRBJ1-3; no definite D call. Germline CDR1 reads MDHEN; CDR2 reads SYDVKM. This CDR3 spans 16 amino acids. V shed 7 bases and J shed 0 bases, with 16 bases lying between them. The CDR3 protein is CASTLGGLGSGNTIYF. Written as DNA, the CDR3 is TGTGCCAGCACCCTCGGAGGTCTCGGCTCTGGAAACACCATATATTTT.

The chain joins TRBV7-9 to TRBJ1-2, with TRBD1 identical over 7 bases. J lost 5 bases, V lost 4 bases, and 7 bases had no gene match. The CDR3 totals 14 residues. Per the germline V gene, CDR1 is SEHNR and CDR2 is FQNEAQ (reference sequence). The CDR3 region has the DNA TGTGCCAGCAGCTCTAGACAGGGAGGGTATGGCTACACCTTC. This encodes CASSSRQGGYGYTF.

The V and J genes are TRBV5-1 and TRBJ2-1; D not certain. Germline V CDR1 and CDR2: SGHRS, YFSETQ. This CDR3 is 12 amino acids long. Trimming took off 3 bases at V and 3 bases at J, with 4 bases between the two ends. The CDR3 DNA reads TGCGCCAGCAGCTGGGACTACAATGAGCAGTTCTTC. Encoded protein: CASSWDYNEQFF.